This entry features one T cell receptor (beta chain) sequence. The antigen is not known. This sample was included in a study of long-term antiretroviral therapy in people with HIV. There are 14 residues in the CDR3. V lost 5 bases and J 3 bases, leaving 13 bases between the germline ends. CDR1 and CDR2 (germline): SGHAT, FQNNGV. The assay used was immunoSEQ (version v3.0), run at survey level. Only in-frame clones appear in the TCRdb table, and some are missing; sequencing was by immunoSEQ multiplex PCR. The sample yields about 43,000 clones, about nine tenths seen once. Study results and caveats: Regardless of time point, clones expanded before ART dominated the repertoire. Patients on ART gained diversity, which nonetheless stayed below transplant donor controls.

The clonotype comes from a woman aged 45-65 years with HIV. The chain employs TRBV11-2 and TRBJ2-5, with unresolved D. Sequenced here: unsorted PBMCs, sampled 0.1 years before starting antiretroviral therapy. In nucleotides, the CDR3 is TGTGCCAGCAGCCCCGAGAGGTTTGAAGAGACCCAGTACTTC. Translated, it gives CASSPERFEETQYF.